This T cell receptor (beta chain) stems from a study of kidney transplant recipient with SARS-CoV-2 infection. A single record per CDR3 protein comes from TCRdb applying MiXCR to the reads. This repertoire shows under 250,000 distinct CDR3 sequences, more than 25% found once; its top ten account for more than 6.5%. The germline gives CDR1 LNHDA, CDR2 SQIVND (reference sequence). V was clipped by 5 bases and J by 8 bases, with 9 bases between them. This CDR3 is 12 amino acids long. This clonotype has ten or more counts. The rearrangement uses TRBV19 and TRBJ1-4, with D unclear. The sequence came from a male patient between 25 and 39 years old who had COVID-19 and was a kidney transplant recipient. A share of the T cells may be of graft donor origin. Sample: a blood sample, taken at baseline and on roughly day 120 from a kidney transplant recipient. CDR3 in DNA: TGTGCCAGTAGTCGCCAGGAGGAAAAACTGTTTTTT. Translated: CASSRQEEKLFF.